The subject of this entry is one T cell receptor (beta chain). The target of this receptor is not known. Per-nucleotide qualities are absent, and no much larger clonotype sits a single base away. CDR1 and CDR2, looked up from the germline V gene, are MNHEY and SVGAGI. The CDR3, cysteine through phenylalanine, is 15 amino acids long. Only CDR3 DNA remains: 45 bases, in frame from the first base. V drops 0 bases and J drops 4 bases, leaving 12 bases in between. The immunoSEQ Assay, a bias-controlled multiplex PCR, was used to amplify TCRbeta CDR3 regions from genomic DNA. Per the original workflow: Nucleated cell counts per sample were estimated from amplification of reference gene primers within the assay. Sequence reads were collapsed and filtered to measure the absolute abundance of every unique TCRbeta CDR3 rearrangement. For each sample, productive Simpson clonality was calculated by taking the square root of Simpson's diversity index across productive rearrangements. TCRdb's version of the immuneACCESS table is confined to in-frame rearrangements and falls short of the full clone set. An unresolved V gene accounts for under half of the shortfall where checked; the remainder is of unknown origin. The V and J calls and the clone size are those of that table, but D and trimming were determined from the DNA. The sample table contains a few hundred thousand clones; only one count was recorded for approximately 80% of them. The top ten hold approximately 3.1% of the sample.

The sample is drawn from a study of blood T cell repertoires in COVID-19 (TCRdb year 2020). Some background on the complete study: Collaborator samples came from the United States, Italy and Spain and covered acute and convalescent phases of COVID-19. The material from the prospective study consisted of cDNA or gDNA derived from T cells, B-cell-depleted T cells, or PBMCs. HLA class I and class II types, where available, came from metadata supplied by the sample provider rather than from assay-based typing. Nearly every sample came with metadata listing a de-identified subject ID, COVID-19 status, age in years and sex. The repertoires were released in a freely available public database meant as a resource for research on the immune response to SARS-CoV-2. Deeply sampled blood TCRbeta repertoires from subjects exposed to, actively infected with, or recovered from COVID-19 were included in the dataset. Samples were obtained from the ongoing ImmuneRACE study (first 160 participants) and from about 1,300 subjects provided by 6 global collaborators. The research as a whole found: Clinical and demographic metadata were provided uncurated, with the amount varying by source and participant.

Participants in the prospective study were enrolled through a virtual design, were aged roughly 18 to 100 years, and lived in roughly 25 United States geographic areas. To assign participants to cohorts, the prospective study relied on clinical history that participants themselves reported in a screening survey and a study questionnaire. For ImmuneRACE Cohort 3, a participant was defined as recovered based on two consecutive negative NP/OP PCR tests, clearance by a healthcare professional, or resolution of symptoms. Mobile phlebotomists in the prospective study collected whole blood, serum and a nasopharyngeal or oropharyngeal swab from every participant. Additional blood draws and questionnaires over a 2-month period could optionally be provided by prospective study participants. Before DNA extraction, prospective study blood samples were shipped either frozen or at room temperature.

Source material: PBMCs or T cells enriched from blood (not recorded which). This receptor was obtained from a woman aged 60-75 years who had recovered from COVID-19. This chain is built from TRBV6-5 and TRBJ1-1, with an unclear D gene assignment. CDR3 protein: CASSYSSSSGTEAFF. The bases are TGTGCCAGCAGTTACTCGAGTAGTAGTGGCACTGAAGCTTTCTTT.